One and the same sample provided the 19 T cell receptor beta chains below, sequenced in a study of healthy donors' naive CD4 and CD8 T cells. A linear amplification protocol produced the TCR libraries from 500 ng of total RNA. MiXCR, run by TCRdb on the reads, gives a single entry per CDR3 protein. Here the sample spans about 180,000 distinct CDR3 sequences, around three quarters being singletons. Specimen: naive CD4+ and CD8+ T cells sorted from blood, pooled from several donors. The receptors were sampled from a pool of human donors in good health; the sample pools cells from several healthy donors.

V usage is TRBV6-5 and J usage is TRBJ2-7; TRBD1 matches 7 bases. CDR1 is MNHEY and CDR2 is SVGAGI in the germline V gene. This CDR3 is 15 amino acids long. V lost 5 bases, J lost 0 bases, and 7 bases stayed unmatched. CDR3 coding DNA: TGTGCCAGCAGTAACTACAGGGGTAGCTCCTACGAGCAGTACGTC. The encoded protein is CASSNYRGSSYEQYV.

This clonotype was detected only a few times. The CDR3 sequence: CASSGTGVGNTIYF. The CDR3 DNA reads TGTGCCAGCAGCGGGACAGGGGTAGGAAACACCATATATTTT. The chain is built from TRBV25-1 and TRBJ1-3, with 10 bases lining up with TRBD1. Losses at the gene ends were 6 bases for V and 4 bases for J; bases not matched to a gene: 3. Germline V gene sequence: CDR1 MGHDK, CDR2 SYGVNS. CDR3 length: 14 amino acids.

The chain carries TRBV29-1 and TRBJ1-2; unclear D gene. V lost 3 bases and J lost 5, with 16 bases in between. Germline CDR1 SQVTM, CDR2 ANQGSEA. The CDR3 is 14 amino acids. The CDR3 region is CSVDAAPAPYGYTF. Here the CDR3 DNA reads TGCAGCGTTGATGCAGCGCCCGCCCCTTATGGCTACACCTTC. The entire variable domain, with the rest obtained from reference TRBV29-1 and TRBJ1-2, is as follows: SAVISQKPSRDICQRGTSLTIQCQVDSQVTMMFWYRQQPGQSLTLIATANQGSEATYESGFVIDKFPISRPNLTFSTLTVSNMSPEDSSIYLCSVDAAPAPYGYTFGSGTRLTVV.

Details on this clonotype: Likely a read error: the CDR3 ends without its conserved phenylalanine or tryptophan. The V and J genes are TRBV29-1 and TRBJ1-1, with 11 bases fitting TRBD1. The CDR3 has 16 residues. Unmatched junction bases numbered 10, after V lost 2 bases and J lost 5 bases. CDR1 SQVTM and CDR2 ANQGSEA come from the germline V gene. CDR3 DNA: TGCAGCGTTGAATTTCGAGGGACAGGGGGTGATACTGAAGCTTTCCTT. As protein: CSVEFRGTGGDTEAFL.

This chain joins TRBV30 and TRBJ1-2; no reliable D call. The V gene's germline CDR1 is GTSNPN and CDR2 SVGIG (reference sequence). CDR3 size: 11 residues. The ends were cut back, 1 base at V and 8 bases at J, with 8 bases in the middle. DNA for the CDR3: TGTGCCTGGAGTGAAGGTTACGGCTACACCTTC. This gives the protein CAWSEGYGYTF.

The genes are TRBV11-2 and TRBJ1-2; 7 bases align to TRBD1. The CDR3 extends over 13 amino acids. Germline lookup yields CDR1 SGHAT and CDR2 FQNNGV. The trim removed 5 bases at V and 9 bases at J, leaving 9 bases unmatched. The CDR3 here is CASSPTGFSSYTF. CDR3 bases: TGTGCCAGCAGCCCGACAGGGTTTTCGAGCTACACCTTC.

This sequence joins TRBV5-1 and TRBJ1-1; maybe TRBD1 (5 bases). Trimming removed 4 bases from V and 6 bases from J, with 16 bases in between. Germline assignment: CDR1 SGHRS and CDR2 YFSETQ. The CDR3 spans 14 residues. The CDR3 DNA reads TGCGCCAGCAGCCAGGACACCGTGGGTGCTGAAGCTTTCTTT. It translates to CASSQDTVGAEAFF.

This chain joins TRBV6-5 and TRBJ2-2; perhaps TRBD1 as D (5 bases). The ends were cut back, 2 bases at V and 6 bases at J, with 10 bases in the middle. The CDR3 runs 14 residues. CDR1 is MNHEY and CDR2 is SVGAGI in the germline V gene. The CDR3 nucleotides are TGTGCCAGCAGTTACGGGCAGGGTTCCGGGGAGCTGTTTTTT. Its protein product is CASSYGQGSGELFF.

The chain couples TRBV27 to TRBJ2-3, with TRBD2 matching over 10 bases. This CDR3 spans 16 amino acids. From germline, CDR1 is MNHEY and CDR2 SMNVEV (reference sequence). The V and J ends lost 2 bases and 2 bases, in that order; junction bases with no gene match: 4. CDR3 DNA: TGTGCCAGCAGTTTAGGGACTAGCGAGGCCACAGATACGCAGTATTTT. This codes for CASSLGTSEATDTQYF.

This chain connects TRBV6-6 to TRBJ2-2; perhaps TRBD2 as D (6 bases). Trimming stripped 6 bases from V and 6 bases from J, with 20 bases between. Germline V CDR1 and CDR2: MNHNY, SVGAGI (reference sequence). The CDR3 is 16 residues long. CDR3 coding DNA: TGTGCCAGCAGAGAACTAGCCGCCTTACGGGCCGGGGAGCTGTTTTTT. Protein: CASRELAALRAGELFF.

This chain joins TRBV27 and TRBJ2-7; 12 bases align to TRBD2. Germline CDR1 is MNHEY and CDR2 is SMNVEV (reference sequence). This CDR3 has 16 residues. Unmatched junction bases numbered 9, after V lost 5 bases and J lost 4 bases. For the CDR3, the DNA is TGTGCCAGCAGTCACCAACCTAGCGGGAGGGCTTACGAGCAGTACTTC. This encodes CASSHQPSGRAYEQYF.

Remarks on this clonotype: Its ends do not fully match the called genes, so a read error is possible. The chain has TRBV29-1 and TRBJ1-3; tentatively, D is TRBD1 (6 bases). CDR3 size: 13 residues. CDR1 SQVTM and CDR2 ANQGSEA come from the germline V gene. CDR3 in amino acids: CSVYRDTGNTIYF. In DNA, the CDR3 is TGCAGCGTCTACAGGGATACTGGAAACACCATATACTTT.

This chain connects TRBV6-2 or TRBV6-3 to TRBJ2-3; 15 bases are shared with TRBD2. Germline CDR1 and CDR2: MNHEY and SVGEGT. The junction had 12 bases not matched to a gene; V was cut back by 8 bases and J by 3 bases. This CDR3 is built from 18 residues. The CDR3 sequence is CASGDPGLAGGRTDTQYF. The CDR3 DNA follows: TGTGCCAGCGGGGATCCCGGACTAGCGGGAGGGCGGACAGATACGCAGTATTTT.

The chain links TRBV19 to TRBJ1-5, with TRBD1 matching over 7 bases. This CDR3 region has 16 residues. The germline V gene has CDR1 LNHDA and CDR2 SQIVND (reference sequence). With 3 bases clipped from V and 0 bases from J, the junction kept 5 bases outside the gene matches. Here the CDR3 reads CASSMRTGYSNQPQHF. In DNA form, the CDR3 reads TGTGCCAGTAGTATGAGGACAGGCTATAGCAATCAGCCCCAGCATTTT.

The rearrangement joins TRBV27 to TRBJ2-3; D is possibly TRBD2 (6 bases). V lost 2 bases, J lost 0 bases, and 12 bases lay in between. CDR3 length: 16 residues. Germline V gene sequence: CDR1 MNHEY, CDR2 SMNVEV (reference sequence). The CDR3 protein is CASSLVGGISTDTQYF. The CDR3 nucleotides read TGTGCCAGCAGTTTAGTGGGGGGTATAAGCACAGATACGCAGTATTTT.

The rearrangement links TRBV6-5 to TRBJ1-5; no clear D. Germline V lookup: CDR1 MNHEY, CDR2 SVGAGI. This CDR3 contains 14 residues. V lost 2 bases and J lost 5, with 10 bases in between. CDR3 protein: CASSYAAGYQPQHF. The CDR3, as DNA: TGTGCCAGCAGTTACGCGGCCGGATATCAGCCCCAGCATTTT.

The rearrangement uses TRBV6-5 and TRBJ2-7; no firm D call. The CDR3 spans 13 residues. From germline, CDR1 is MNHEY and CDR2 SVGAGI. The germline V and J ends were trimmed by 2 bases and 3 bases, with 8 bases remaining between them. CDR3 sequence: CASSYERYYEQYF. In DNA, the CDR3 is TGTGCCAGCAGTTACGAGCGCTACTACGAGCAGTACTTC.

The CDR3 reads CSIYTNYGYTF. CDR3 sequence (DNA): TGCAGCATTTATACTAACTATGGCTACACCTTC. The chain uses TRBV29-1 and TRBJ1-2; no firm D call. CDR1 and CDR2 (germline): SQVTM, ANQGSEA. Trimming removed 8 bases from V and 0 bases from J, with 7 bases in between. The CDR3 has 11 residues.

This clonotype appeared a few times. V gene TRBV29-1 combines with J gene TRBJ1-1; D gene unclear. CDR1 SQVTM and CDR2 ANQGSEA come from the germline V gene. V gave up 0 bases and J gave up 1 base, with 9 bases separating them. CDR3 length equals 14 residues. This CDR3 reads CSVEEPGTNTEAFF. The CDR3 DNA follows: TGCAGCGTTGAAGAGCCTGGAACGAACACTGAAGCTTTCTTT. Complete variable domain (other parts from reference TRBV29-1 and TRBJ1-1): SAVISQKPSRDICQRGTSLTIQCQVDSQVTMMFWYRQQPGQSLTLIATANQGSEATYESGFVIDKFPISRPNLTFSTLTVSNMSPEDSSIYLCSVEEPGTNTEAFFGQGTRLTVV.